The 17 T cell receptor beta chains reported below all come from one sample, sequenced in a study of blood T cell repertoires in COVID-19. The method was immunoSEQ multiplex PCR; TCRdb's version includes in-frame clones alone and lacks a portion of them. The sample includes some 150,000 clones, 88% of them seen just once. The sample taken for sequencing was peripheral blood. All receptors derive from a woman aged 55 to 70 with acute or convalescent COVID-19.

The rearrangement joins TRBV24-1 to TRBJ2-5, with 8 bases identical to TRBD1. The length of the CDR3 is 17 residues. Per germline, CDR1 KGHDR and CDR2 SFDVKD. J lost 2 bases, V lost 9 bases, and 16 bases had no gene match. In nucleotides, the CDR3 is TGTGCCACCTCCACGTATCAGGATGGACAGGGACAAGAGACCCAGTACTTC. Encoded protein: CATSTYQDGQGQETQYF.

The chain has TRBV6-5 and TRBJ1-5, with unresolved D. With 6 bases removed from V and 7 bases from J, the gap between germline ends came to 16 bases. The germline V gene encodes CDR1 MNHEY and CDR2 SVGAGI. The CDR3 length is 14 residues. The CDR3 protein is CASSDWRVGQPQHF. The CDR3, as DNA: TGTGCCAGCAGCGACTGGAGGGTCGGACAGCCCCAGCATTTT.

The rearrangement links TRBV19 to TRBJ1-2; 7 positions agree with TRBD1. V lost 7 bases, J lost 0 bases, and 11 bases stayed unmatched. Germline V CDR1 and CDR2: LNHDA, SQIVND (reference sequence). CDR3 length: 16 residues. The CDR3 loop reads CASKTRRDSPNYGYTF. The CDR3 nucleotides are TGTGCCAGTAAAACCCGGCGGGACAGTCCTAACTATGGCTACACCTTC.

The chain employs TRBV28 and TRBJ1-5; 8 bases fit TRBD1. The germline CDR1 and CDR2 sequences are MDHEN and SYDVKM. The CDR3 totals 14 residues. V lost 5 bases and J lost 6; bases outside the gene matches: 6. CDR3 bases: TGTGCCAGCAGTCTGGACAGGGCGAGTCAGCCCCAGCATTTT. Amino acids: CASSLDRASQPQHF. Based on the CDR3 plus reference TRBV28 and TRBJ1-5, the full variable domain is DVKVTQSSRYLVKRTGEKVFLECVQDMDHENMFWYRQDPGLGLRLIYFSYDVKMKEKGDIPEGYSVSREKKERFSLILESASTNQTSMYLCASSLDRASQPQHFGDGTRLSIL.

V is TRBV5-4 and J is TRBJ2-7; D is unresolved. This CDR3 is 14 amino acids long. V gave up 0 bases and J gave up 3 bases, with 10 bases separating them. Germline CDR1 and CDR2: SGHNT and YYREEE (reference sequence). The CDR3, as DNA: TGTGCCAGCAGCTTGGCAGGTGCCTTCTACGAGCAGTACTTC. As protein: CASSLAGAFYEQYF.

The table lists this clone with a count of one. The chain recombines TRBV15 with TRBJ2-1; 7 positions agree with TRBD2. V trimming: 3 bases; J trimming: 5 bases; junction bases outside the gene matches: 7. The CDR3 is 15 amino acids. CDR1 is LNHNV and CDR2 is YYDKDF in the germline V gene (reference sequence). The CDR3 reads CATSSPAGRDNEQFF. CDR3 coding DNA: TGTGCCACCAGCAGTCCGGCGGGGAGGGACAATGAGCAGTTCTTC.

This chain uses TRBV18 with TRBJ1-6, with no clear D. The CDR3 has 16 amino acids. Germline loops: CDR1 KGHSH, CDR2 LQKENI. V was pared by 5 bases and J by 9 bases, with 20 bases between. CDR3 nucleotide sequence: TGTGCCAGCTCATCGAGCACTGGTTCCACCGGTTCACCCCTCCACTTT. Protein: CASSSSTGSTGSPLHF.

The chain joins TRBV7-2 to TRBJ2-7, with 12 bases that match TRBD2. The germline V gene encodes CDR1 SGHTA and CDR2 FQGNSA. There are 16 residues in the CDR3. J lost 2 bases, V lost 5 bases, and 7 bases had no gene match. In nucleotides, the CDR3 is TGTGCCAGCAGCAGTACTAGCGGGGGGCGAGCCTACGAGCAGTACTTC. Translating gives CASSSTSGGRAYEQYF. The entire variable domain, with the rest obtained from reference TRBV7-2 and TRBJ2-7, is as follows: GAGVSQSPSNKVTEKGKDVELRCDPISGHTALYWYRQSLGQGLEFLIYFQGNSAPDKSGLPSDRFSAERTGGSVSTLTIQRTQQEDSAVYLCASSSTSGGRAYEQYFGPGTRLTVT.

The J gene is TRBJ1-1, the V gene TRBV7-9; D is unclear. CDR3 length equals 12 residues. V lost 5 bases to trimming and J lost 2 bases, with 6 bases between them. Looked up from germline, CDR1 is SEHNR and CDR2 is FQNEAQ (reference sequence). The CDR3 sequence: CASSPPNTEAFF. CDR3 nucleotide sequence: TGTGCCAGCAGCCCCCCTAACACTGAAGCTTTCTTT.

The chain uses TRBV3-1 (or the pseudogene TRBV3-2) and TRBJ1-1; possibly TRBD1 for D (6 bases). CDR3 size: 15 residues. Germline CDR1 reads LGHDT; CDR2 reads YNNKEL (reference sequence). Trimming stripped 0 bases from V and 4 bases from J, with 12 bases between. The CDR3 sequence: CASSQEGGPSTEAFF. The CDR3 DNA follows: TGTGCCAGCAGCCAAGAAGGGGGACCGAGCACTGAAGCTTTCTTT.

The V and J genes are TRBV7-9 and TRBJ2-3, with 12 bases that match TRBD2. Germline CDR1 is SEHNR and CDR2 is FQNEAQ (reference sequence). The V segment lost 5 bases and the J segment 2 bases; nucleotides outside the gene matches: 8. CDR3 length: 17 residues. DNA of the CDR3: TGTGCCAGCAGCCGTACTAGCGGGGGGTTACTCACAGATACGCAGTATTTT. Translated: CASSRTSGGLLTDTQYF.

The CDR3: CASSPFALAGSTDTQYF. Here the CDR3 DNA reads TGTGCCAGCAGCCCCTTCGCGCTAGCGGGTAGCACAGATACGCAGTATTTT. The V and J genes are TRBV4-2 and TRBJ2-3; TRBD2 matches 8 bases. The germline V gene has CDR1 LGHNA and CDR2 YNFKEQ. The V gene end was trimmed by 4 bases and the J gene end by 0 bases; junction bases not matched to a gene: 9. This CDR3 comprises 17 residues.

The V gene is TRBV4-3, the J gene TRBJ2-1, with 8 bases that match TRBD2. The CDR3 contains 18 residues. Trimming removed 3 bases from V and 0 bases from J; junction bases left unmatched: 10. CDR1 LGHNA and CDR2 YSLEER come from the germline V gene. DNA for the CDR3: TGCGCCAGCAGCCAGCGAGCGGGGGCCGCAGCCTCCTACAATGAGCAGTTCTTC. Translation gives CASSQRAGAAASYNEQFF.

The V and J genes are TRBV23-1 and TRBJ2-5; maybe TRBD2 (5 bases). TRBV23-1 is an open reading frame, and its role is uncertain. CDR3 length: 18 residues. Trimming left V 0 bases short and J 5 bases short, with 22 bases between. CDR3 protein: CASSQSPFSAVLGETQYF. In DNA, the CDR3 is TGCGCCAGCAGTCAATCCCCCTTTTCAGCGGTTCTGGGGGAGACCCAGTACTTC.

The chain couples TRBV19 to TRBJ2-7; the match to TRBD1 covers 9 bases. CDR1 LNHDA and CDR2 SQIVND come from the germline V gene (reference sequence). The CDR3 consists of 15 residues. Trimming cost V 1 base and J 2 bases; bases outside gene matches: 3. CDR3 sequence (DNA): TGTGCCAGTAGTATAGTAGACAGGGGGACCTACGAGCAGTACTTC. As protein: CASSIVDRGTYEQYF.

V is TRBV29-1 and J is TRBJ2-7; 11 bases are a match to TRBD1. The germline gives CDR1 SQVTM, CDR2 ANQGSEA. V lost 4 bases to trimming and J lost 3 bases; unmatched junction nucleotides: 5. This CDR3 is 14 amino acids long. The CDR3 bases are TGCAGCGTTGTAAGCGGGACAGGGGGCTACGAGCAGTACTTC. Residues: CSVVSGTGGYEQYF.

This clone has just a few counts. This rearrangement joins TRBV7-9 to TRBJ2-3, with TRBD1 matching 7 bases. Germline V lookup: CDR1 SEHNR, CDR2 FQNEAQ (reference sequence). This CDR3 contains 17 residues. V dropped 5 bases and J dropped 0; count of bases not matched to a gene: 11. This CDR3 reads CASSQGDSDLSTDTQYF. In DNA form, the CDR3 reads TGTGCCAGCAGCCAGGGGGACAGCGATCTAAGCACAGATACGCAGTATTTT.